The 4 T cell receptor beta chains reported below all come from one sample, sequenced in a study of T-cell reconstitution after alpha-beta-depleted transplantation in children. TCRbeta library preparation incorporated unique molecular identifiers. In TCRdb, the PCR reads were re-called with MiXCR into one record per CDR3 protein. Of some 550,000 distinct CDR3 sequences in the sample, roughly 24% were seen once. This specimen consisted of PBMCs, mostly from graft donor cells, obtained 360 days after TCRalphabeta/CD19-depleted stem cell transplant. The origin of the receptors is a boy in the first two years of life who had a stem cell transplant for acute myeloid leukemia, so the T cells may come from the graft donor.

There are many counts of this clonotype. The chain joins TRBV27 to TRBJ2-7, with TRBD1 identical over 9 bases. With V trimmed by 4 bases and J by 4 bases, 14 bases remained unmatched. Germline CDR1 and CDR2: MNHEY and SMNVEV (reference sequence). CDR3 length equals 17 residues. The CDR3, as DNA: TGTGCCAGCAGTTCGGGGACAGGGCAGGGCCTACCTTACGAGCAGTACTTC. Protein sequence: CASSSGTGQGLPYEQYF.

This clonotype occurred a few times. The gene calls are TRBV6-5 and TRBJ2-7, with 10 bases lining up with TRBD1. Germline V gene lookup returns CDR1 MNHEY and CDR2 SVGAGI. The trim removed 4 bases at V and 3 bases at J, leaving 9 bases unmatched. The CDR3 spans 16 residues. CDR3 DNA: TGTGCCAGCAGTTCGCCGGTCGGGACAGGGGTCTACGAGCAGTACTTC. Residues: CASSSPVGTGVYEQYF.

CDR3 amino acids: CASSQGWTPPRDEQYF. The CDR3 DNA sequence: TGTGCCAGCAGCCAGGGTTGGACACCCCCGAGAGACGAGCAGTACTTC. The rearrangement links TRBV4-2 to TRBJ2-7; possibly TRBD1 for D (5 bases). V lost 3 bases and J 5 bases, leaving 20 bases between the germline ends. The CDR3 covers 16 residues. Germline V gene data show CDR1 as LGHNA and CDR2 as YNFKEQ.

This clonotype was counted at least ten times. The genes are TRBV25-1 and TRBJ2-3; D is unresolved. Germline V lookup: CDR1 MGHDK, CDR2 SYGVNS. The CDR3 has 15 residues. Trimming stripped 7 bases from V and 2 bases from J, with 16 bases between. The CDR3 DNA reads TGTGCCAGCACCCCAGCGTGGGGTAACACAGATACGCAGTATTTT. It codes for CASTPAWGNTDTQYF.